This T cell receptor (beta chain) is from a study of CD8+CD57+ T cells in acquired aplastic anemia. Study-wide context: Sorted CD4+ and CD8+ cell DNA averaged 3.2 ug.

Points on this clonotype: Given a much more abundant clone one base away, this may be a read error.

Germline values: CDR1 MNHEY, CDR2 SVGAGI. The CDR3 spans 17 residues. CDR3 and TCR beta VDJ profiling relied on a genomic DNA template. Via MiXCR, TCRdb re-called the reads, giving one row per CDR3 protein. The sample contains 170,000 or so distinct CDR3 sequences, 63% of which appear only once. CD8+CD57+ cell expansion had been shown by flow cytometry in patients chosen for sequencing. Severe acquired aplastic anemia was the diagnosis recorded for all patients. V and J are TRBV6-5 and TRBJ1-1; the match to TRBD1 covers 7 bases. Sequences were obtained from sorted CD4+, CD8+, or CD8+CD57+ T cells (not recorded which) from PBMCs. The TCR originated in a human donor with aplastic anemia. The CDR3 sequence: CAGSLLRQGPMNTEAFF. The CDR3 DNA is TGTGCCGGCAGCTTACTTAGACAGGGCCCTATGAACACTGAAGCTTTCTTT.